This TCR beta chain was sequenced for a study of CD8+ T cells in alopecia areata. For the study at large: The protocol delivered tofacitinib for 6 to 18 months, then withdrew it for 6 months.

The sample's treatment: oral pan-JAK inhibitor, 5-10 mg twice daily. V was cut by 2 bases and J by 3 bases, with 8 bases left in between. Germline CDR1 GTSNPN, CDR2 SVGIG (reference sequence). This CDR3 spans 13 amino acids. Overall study findings and caveats: Scalp specimens additionally yield sequences from normal skin's resident alphabeta T cells.

cDNA serving as the sequencing template came from extracted, reverse transcribed RNA. Produced via immunoSEQ multiplex PCR; TCRdb's table is partial and in-frame only. The sample has 80,000 to 95,000 clones; roughly 46% are singletons. A few counts support this clone. Antigen specificity is unknown. The source of this sequence is a human donor with alopecia areata. The sample in question was CD8+ T cells sorted from blood, obtained at week 24, from a patient treated with tofacitinib. The chain joins TRBV30 to TRBJ1-5, with unresolved D. CDR3 sequence reads: CAWSHQPNQPQHF. The CDR3 DNA reads as TGTGCCTGGAGTCACCAACCCAATCAGCCCCAGCATTTT.